This TCR beta chain was identified in a study of OX40 agonist ivuxolimab in advanced cancers. Study at large: Patients undergoing dose escalation presented with hepatocellular carcinoma, melanoma, renal cell or head and neck cancer.

Findings of the study overall: Antigen targets of the expanded peripheral T cells went undetermined.

Baseline, cycle 4 day 1, and cycle 7 day 1 were the blood sampling points. As for this clone: Its specificity is unknown.

TCRdb's copy holds only in-frame clones and misses some; the assay was immunoSEQ multiplex PCR. The sample consists of roughly 110,000 clones, approximately 90% of them appearing once. Trimming removed 7 bases from V and 0 bases from J, with 10 bases in between. Germline CDR1 is GTSNPN and CDR2 is SVGIG (reference sequence). The CDR3 has 13 amino acids. The chain employs TRBV30 and TRBJ1-3, with D maybe TRBD1 (6 bases). Specimen: CD4+ or CD8+ T cells sorted from blood, collected in a trial of the OX40 agonist ivuxolimab. This TCR was recovered from an adult with an advanced solid tumor such as melanoma, head and neck, liver or kidney cancer. The chain's CDR3 is CASSQGSGNTIYF. The DNA for the CDR3 is TGTGCCTCATCACAGGGCTCTGGAAACACCATATATTTT.